This T cell receptor (beta chain) was recovered during a study of post-analysis software for immune sequencing data (dated by TCRdb to 2015 to 2017). Background for the entire study: Relapsing-remitting, secondary progressive and progressive-relapsing multiple sclerosis were recorded as disease courses, and subtype annotation was lacking for some patients. The patient repertoires were set against about eleven previously published healthy control repertoires from donors whose ages ranged from about 6 to 25 years. A subset of samples was prepared in parallel using single-end sample barcoding, then pooled and co-amplified after Illumina adapter ligation. Here is what the overall study found, with its caveats: Significantly higher frequencies in patients than in controls were found for roughly 5 TRBV segments, including TRBV5-6, TRBV5-1 and TRBV20-1. Normalized Chao1 diversity was significantly lower in multiple sclerosis patients than controls, suggesting substantial peripheral T-cell clonal expansion. The control group was slightly older than the multiple sclerosis patient group. Strong co-clustering of samples prepared in the same batch was shown by direct clustering with F measure, prompting a batch-effect correction.

About this clonotype: Which antigen it targets is not known. Per-base quality was not reported, and no clone a single base away is much larger than it.

Preparation of the library involved PCR. Sequenced on an Illumina HiSeq 2500. Unique molecular identifiers were incorporated into TCR beta cDNA libraries to reduce PCR and sequencing biases. Per 1 to 10 million input T cells, roughly 500,000 cDNA molecules were obtained, such that each molecule approximated one T cell. Patient libraries were prepared and sequenced with the same protocol used for the earlier healthy control dataset. Samples belonging to the same batch were prepared together, multiplexed and sequenced on a shared HiSeq lane. Concerning the study's data processing: MIGEC handled the raw barcoded reads, throwing out single-read molecular identifier groups before consensus assembly and CDR3 extraction. VDJtools was used for post-analysis of the clonotype tables, and diversity was normalized by down-sampling every dataset to the size of the smallest sample. In repertoire overlap clustering, CDR3 amino acid sequences, but not nucleotide sequences, were matched to correct batch-related cross-sample contamination. TCRdb ran its own pipeline on the public reads, namely fastp trimming at Q25 and MiXCR clone calling, and kept in-frame beta chains. Identical CDR3 protein sequences are pooled into one entry, listed with their most common genes and DNA. The V and J calls were determined by TCRdb, not by the authors. Present in this sample are roughly 670,000 distinct CDR3 sequences, roughly three fifths of which were seen just once. Jointly, the top ten make up about 11% of the sample.

The germline V gene supplies CDR1 SQVTM and CDR2 ANQGSEA. Spanning cysteine to phenylalanine, the CDR3 consists of 15 amino acids. CDR3 DNA is the only sequence kept; it has 45 bases, read in frame from the first base. Trimming at the junction amounts to 7 bases on V and 10 bases on J, and the germline ends lie 29 bases apart. To demonstrate the VDJtools post-analysis software, the study profiled TCR beta repertoires from the peripheral blood of about a dozen young patients with multiple sclerosis. The patients with multiple sclerosis were children and adolescents between about 6 and 17 years of age.

The sequenced sample was blood. The chain joins TRBV29-1 to TRBJ2-7, and perhaps TRBD1 as D gene, on 7 matching bases. The receptor was derived from a girl aged 2 to 10 with multiple sclerosis. The CDR3 reads as follows: CSARISGGYEEAQYF. The sequenced DNA is TGCAGCGCCAGAATCTCAGGGGGGTATGAAGAGGCCCAGTACTTC.